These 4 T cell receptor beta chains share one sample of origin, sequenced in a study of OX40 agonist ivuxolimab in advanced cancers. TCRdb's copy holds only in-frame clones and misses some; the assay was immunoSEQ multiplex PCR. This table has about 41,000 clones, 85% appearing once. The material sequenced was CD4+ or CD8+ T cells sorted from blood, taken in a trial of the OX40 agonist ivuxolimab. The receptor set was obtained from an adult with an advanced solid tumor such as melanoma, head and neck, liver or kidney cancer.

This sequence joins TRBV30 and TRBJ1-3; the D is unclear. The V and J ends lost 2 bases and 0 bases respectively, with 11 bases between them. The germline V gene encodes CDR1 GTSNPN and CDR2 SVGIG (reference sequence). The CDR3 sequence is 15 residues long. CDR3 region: CAWSLGGLSGNTIYF. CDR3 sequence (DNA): TGTGCCTGGAGTCTAGGCGGCCTCTCTGGAAACACCATATATTTT.

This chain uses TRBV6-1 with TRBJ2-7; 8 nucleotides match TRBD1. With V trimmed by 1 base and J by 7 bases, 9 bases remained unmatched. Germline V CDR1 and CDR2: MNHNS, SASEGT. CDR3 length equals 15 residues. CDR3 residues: CASSEGGTGLEEQYF. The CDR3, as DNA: TGTGCCAGCAGTGAAGGTGGGACAGGATTGGAAGAGCAGTACTTC.

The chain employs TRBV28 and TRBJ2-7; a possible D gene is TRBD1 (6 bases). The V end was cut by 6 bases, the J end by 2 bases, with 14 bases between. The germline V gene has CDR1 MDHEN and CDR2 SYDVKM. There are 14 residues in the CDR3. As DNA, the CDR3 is TGTGCCAGCAGAATCCGGGACACCGCCTACGAGCAGTACTTC. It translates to CASRIRDTAYEQYF.

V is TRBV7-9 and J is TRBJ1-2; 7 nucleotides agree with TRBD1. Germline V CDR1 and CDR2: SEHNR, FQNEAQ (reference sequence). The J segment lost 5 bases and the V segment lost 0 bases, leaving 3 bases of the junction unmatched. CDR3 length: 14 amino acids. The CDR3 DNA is TGTGCCAGCAGCTTAGCGGGACAGCGGTATGGCTACACCTTC. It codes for CASSLAGQRYGYTF.